The sequence of this T cell receptor beta chain was determined in a study of identical twins. Study-wide results and caveats: Cord blood beta clonotypes present at high abundance carried fewer insertions; no such pattern appeared in memory repertoires.

This clonotype was seen ten or more times. Its target is unknown. TCRdb passed the 5' RACE reads through MiXCR, listing each CDR3 protein once. Altogether 1.5 million or so distinct CDR3 sequences are present, less than 35% being singletons, with the ten largest covering around 0.3%. CDR1 and CDR2 (germline): LNHNV, YYDKDF (reference sequence). With V trimmed by 0 bases and J by 0 bases, 4 bases remained unmatched. The CDR3 is 16 residues long. The clonotype originates from a newborn girl in good health. The J gene is TRBJ1-2, the V gene TRBV15, with 7 bases fitting TRBD1. The specimen sequenced was cord blood. CDR3 sequence: CATSRDRTGANYGYTF. CDR3 sequence (DNA): TGTGCCACCAGCAGAGATCGGACAGGAGCTAACTATGGCTACACCTTC.